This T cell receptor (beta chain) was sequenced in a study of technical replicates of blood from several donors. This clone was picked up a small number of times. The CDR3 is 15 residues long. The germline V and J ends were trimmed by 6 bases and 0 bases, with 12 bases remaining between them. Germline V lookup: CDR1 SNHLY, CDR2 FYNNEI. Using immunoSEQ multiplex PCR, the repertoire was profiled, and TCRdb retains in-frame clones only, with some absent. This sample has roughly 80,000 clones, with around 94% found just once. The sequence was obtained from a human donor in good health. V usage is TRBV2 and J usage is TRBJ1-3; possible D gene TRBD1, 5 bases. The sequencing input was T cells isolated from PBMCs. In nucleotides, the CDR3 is TGTGCCAGCAGCCGAGACAGCTCCTCTGGAAACACCATATATTTT. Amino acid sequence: CASSRDSSSGNTIYF.